These 29 T cell receptor beta chains were all obtained from the same sample, sequenced in a study of blood T cells in healthy people across ages. Next came a second PCR, run for about 7 to 12 cycles, which used a sample-barcoded 5' primer along with a J-beta primer mix. MiXCR, applied by TCRdb to the 5' RACE reads, yields one record per CDR3 protein. This table holds around 800,000 distinct CDR3 sequences, roughly 26% found once. Another study also made use of these data, one on T cells of mothers and their children.

The sample taken for sequencing was blood. The receptors stem from a boy younger than 18 in good health.

This chain connects TRBV7-9 to TRBJ2-3; D is uncertain. Germline assignment: CDR1 SEHNR and CDR2 FQNEAQ (reference sequence). V lost 5 bases and J lost 0, with 15 bases in between. The CDR3 consists of 16 residues. This chain's CDR3 is CASSLGFGASTDTQYF. The CDR3, as DNA: TGTGCCAGCAGCCTCGGATTCGGAGCAAGCACAGATACGCAGTATTTT.

This clonotype has just a few counts. The chain has TRBV16 and TRBJ2-5; perhaps D is TRBD1 or TRBD2 (6 bases each). The CDR3 sequence is 12 residues long. Between the trimmed V and J ends, which lost 6 bases and 11 bases, there was a span of 16 bases. CDR1 KGHSY and CDR2 FQNENV come from the germline V gene. The CDR3 loop is CASRKEGGEQYF. As DNA, the CDR3 is TGTGCCAGCAGGAAGGAGGGGGGTGAGCAGTACTTC. Full variable domain (remainder filled in from reference TRBV16 and TRBJ2-5): GEEVAQTPKHLVRGEGQKAKLYCAPIKGHSYVFWYQQVLKNEFKFLISFQNENVFDETGMPKERFSAKCLPNSPCSLEIQATKLEDSAVYFCASRKEGGEQYFGPGTRLLVL.

In its sample, this clonotype was seen a few times. V is TRBV6-5 and J is TRBJ1-2; unclear D gene. CDR1 MNHEY and CDR2 SVGAGI come from the germline V gene. V was shortened by 8 bases and J by 5 bases, with 15 bases between the two germline ends. The CDR3 spans 13 residues. The DNA of the CDR3 is TGTGCCAGCGTGCGGGGAGCTGGGTATGGCTACACCTTC. It translates to CASVRGAGYGYTF.

This clonotype has a handful of counts. The V gene is TRBV20-1, the J gene TRBJ2-4, with D possibly called TRBD1 or TRBD2 (5 bases each). CDR1 and CDR2 from the germline V gene are DFQATT and SNEGSKA (reference sequence). The CDR3 runs to 11 residues. Trimming took 6 bases from V and 7 from J, leaving 10 bases between them. CDR3 sequence: CSASGANIQYF. The DNA for the CDR3 is TGCAGTGCATCCGGGGCGAACATTCAGTACTTC.

This clonotype has a handful of counts. The rearrangement joins TRBV12-3 or TRBV12-4 to TRBJ1-3; D is ambiguous. V was trimmed by 7 bases and J by 2 bases, leaving 12 bases between them. This CDR3 region has 14 residues. The CDR3 protein is CASNPTAPGNTIYF. CDR3 in DNA: TGTGCCAGCAACCCCACGGCGCCTGGAAACACCATATATTTT.

Only a few counts were recorded for this clonotype. V gene TRBV5-1 combines with J gene TRBJ1-6, with unresolved D. Germline V gives CDR1 SGHRS, CDR2 YFSETQ. This CDR3 spans 15 amino acids. Trimming took off 8 bases at V and 5 bases at J, with 17 bases between the two ends. CDR3 nucleotides: TGCGCCAGTCGAGTGGGGTCGGTAAATAATTCACCCCTCCACTTT. Its protein is CASRVGSVNNSPLHF.

The rearrangement links TRBV29-1 to TRBJ1-1; D may be TRBD1 (5 bases). Between the trimmed V and J ends, which lost 3 bases and 3 bases, there was a span of 11 bases. The V gene's germline CDR1 is SQVTM and CDR2 ANQGSEA. The CDR3 totals 13 residues. The CDR3 region has the DNA TGCAGCGTTGAGGGGGGTAGGGACACTGAAGCTTTCTTT. Its translation: CSVEGGRDTEAFF.

V usage is TRBV12-3 or TRBV12-4 and J usage is TRBJ2-7; 7 bases align to TRBD1. J was trimmed by 12 bases and V by 1 base; bases with no gene match: 9. The CDR3 contains 13 residues. CDR3 region: CASSLEGGAVRYF. CDR3 in DNA: TGTGCCAGCAGTTTAGAAGGGGGCGCCGTAAGGTACTTC.

This chain links TRBV29-1 with TRBJ2-1, with D perhaps matching TRBD1 (5 bases). The DNA end is more similar to TRBJ2-7, so the J call may be wrong. CDR3 length equals 14 residues. From germline, CDR1 is SQVTM and CDR2 ANQGSEA. The CDR3 sequence: CSVETAQERYEQYF. CDR3 nucleotides: TGCAGCGTTGAGACAGCCCAAGAGCGTTACGAGCAGTACTTC.

CDR3 nucleotide sequence: TGCAGTGCTAGAGAGAGGACTAGCGGGTCTAAGACCCAGTACTTC. Translated, it gives CSARERTSGSKTQYF. This chain joins TRBV20-1 and TRBJ2-5, with 11 nucleotides matching TRBD2. Germline values: CDR1 DFQATT, CDR2 SNEGSKA (reference sequence). The ends lost 0 bases at V and 6 bases at J; junction bases unmatched: 6. This CDR3 comprises 15 residues.

This clonotype has ten or more counts. The rearrangement links TRBV5-6 to TRBJ2-3; D remains unclear. The CDR3 length is 12 residues. V was shortened by 1 base and J by 4 bases, with 4 bases between the two germline ends. Germline V gives CDR1 SGHDT, CDR2 YYEEEE. The DNA of the CDR3 is TGTGCCAGCAGCTTGTTCGCAGATACGCAGTATTTT. This sequence encodes CASSLFADTQYF.

The chain combines TRBV29-1 with TRBJ2-2; tentative D call: TRBD2 (5 bases). Germline loops: CDR1 SQVTM, CDR2 ANQGSEA. The CDR3 is 14 amino acids. Trimming stripped 6 bases from V and 1 base from J, with 12 bases between. CDR3 sequence reads: CSVRETLNTGELFF. CDR3 coding DNA: TGCAGCGTGAGGGAGACTTTGAACACCGGGGAGCTGTTTTTT.

The CDR3 region is CASSSRQASSYEQYF. The DNA of the CDR3 is TGTGCCAGCAGCTCCCGACAGGCGAGCTCCTACGAGCAGTACTTC. This chain connects TRBV7-9 to TRBJ2-7; D perhaps matches TRBD1 (6 bases). V lost 4 bases, J lost 0 bases, and 13 bases lay in between. The germline V gene has CDR1 SEHNR and CDR2 FQNEAQ (reference sequence). The CDR3 spans 15 residues.

This rearrangement joins TRBV7-9 to TRBJ1-6, with 7 nucleotides matching TRBD1. After removal of 5 bases from V and 7 bases from J, the junction contained 11 bases not matched to a gene. The germline CDR1 and CDR2 sequences are SEHNR and FQNEAQ (reference sequence). The CDR3 is made up of 16 amino acids. The CDR3 here is CASSPEVRGKNSPLHF. The DNA for the CDR3 is TGTGCCAGCAGCCCGGAAGTCAGGGGGAAGAATTCACCCCTCCACTTT.

The genes are TRBV24-1 and TRBJ2-5, with 8 nucleotides matching TRBD2. The DNA end favors TRBJ2-7, so the J call may be wrong. This CDR3 has 13 amino acids. Per germline, CDR1 KGHDR and CDR2 SFDVKD. CDR3 sequence: CATSVGLAREQYF. In DNA form, the CDR3 reads TGTGCCACCAGTGTTGGACTAGCTCGCGAGCAGTACTTC.

Only a few counts were recorded for this clonotype. The CDR3 nucleotides are TGTGCCAGCAGGTGGAACGGCGGGGGGGCGACAGATACGCAGTATTTT. Its translation: CASRWNGGGATDTQYF. The chain links TRBV4-2 to TRBJ2-3; 9 nucleotides agree with TRBD2. This CDR3 is built from 16 residues. Germline CDR1 and CDR2: LGHNA and YNFKEQ. V shed 6 bases, J shed 3 bases, and the junction held 10 bases outside the gene matches.

The chain joins TRBV20-1 to TRBJ2-4; 10 bases match TRBD1. The CDR3 totals 16 residues. V shed 0 bases and J 9 bases; nucleotides not matched to a gene: 11. Germline CDR1 is DFQATT and CDR2 is SNEGSKA (reference sequence). This chain's CDR3 is CSARDPGQGERSIQYF. CDR3 bases: TGCAGTGCTAGAGATCCCGGACAGGGGGAAAGGAGCATTCAGTACTTC.

This clonotype was picked up a small number of times. The chain carries TRBV7-2 and TRBJ2-5; the D is unclear. The CDR3 extends over 14 amino acids. The V and J ends lost 1 base and 5 bases respectively, with 11 bases between them. In germline, CDR1 is SGHTA, CDR2 FQGNSA. CDR3: CASSLVEFGETQYF. In DNA, the CDR3 is TGTGCCAGCAGCTTAGTGGAATTCGGGGAGACCCAGTACTTC.

Only a few counts were recorded for this clonotype. This rearrangement joins TRBV6-5 to TRBJ1-3, with unresolved D. From germline, CDR1 is MNHEY and CDR2 SVGAGI. Trimming removed 2 bases from V and 2 bases from J, with 10 bases in between. The CDR3 consists of 15 residues. The CDR3 is CASSYGDTPGNTIYF. The DNA for the CDR3 is TGTGCCAGCAGTTACGGAGACACCCCTGGAAACACCATATATTTT.

This clonotype has a handful of counts. This chain links TRBV13 with TRBJ2-5; 13 nucleotides line up with TRBD2. The end of the DNA fits TRBJ2-1 better, so the J call may be wrong. This CDR3 spans 17 amino acids. Germline loops: CDR1 PRHDT, CDR2 FYEKMQ (reference sequence). CDR3 coding DNA: TGTGCCAGCAGCTTCGGACTAGCGGGGGCTTCATACAATGAGCAGTTCTTC. Its translation: CASSFGLAGASYNEQFF.

The chain recombines TRBV7-3 with TRBJ1-6, with 10 bases matching TRBD1. The V and J ends lost 5 bases and 13 bases, in that order; junction bases with no gene match: 5. The germline V gene has CDR1 SGHTA and CDR2 FQGTGA. This CDR3 comprises 13 residues. The CDR3 region has the DNA TGTGCCAGCAGCCCAGGACAGGGGGAGCCCCTCCACTTT. It yields the protein CASSPGQGEPLHF.

This chain uses TRBV7-6 with TRBJ2-2; D possibly corresponds to TRBD2 (5 bases). Trimming took 5 bases from V and 0 from J, leaving 13 bases between them. Looked up from germline, CDR1 is SGHVS and CDR2 is FNYEAQ. The CDR3 consists of 16 residues. In DNA, the CDR3 is TGTGCCAGCAGCCTTCCCTACGGGGCGAACACCGGGGAGCTGTTTTTT. This codes for CASSLPYGANTGELFF.

This clonotype was detected many times. The chain uses TRBV9 and TRBJ2-3; D gene uncertain. Trimming took 3 bases from V and 1 from J, leaving 12 bases between them. The CDR3 length is 15 residues. Germline loops: CDR1 SGDLS, CDR2 YYNGEE. The CDR3 is CASSARSARTDTQYF. As DNA, the CDR3 is TGTGCCAGCAGCGCCCGTTCGGCCCGCACAGATACGCAGTATTTT. Using reference TRBV9 and TRBJ2-3 for the parts outside the CDR3, the full variable domain is DSGVTQTPKHLITATGQRVTLRCSPRSGDLSVYWYQQSLDQGLQFLIQYYNGEERAKGNILERFSAQQFPDLHSELNLSSLELGDSALYFCASSARSARTDTQYFGPGTRLTVL.

This clonotype was seen only a few times. V usage is TRBV6-1 and J usage is TRBJ2-1; no reliable D call. The CDR3 is made up of 15 amino acids. Trimming stripped 3 bases from V and 0 bases from J, with 9 bases between. Germline V gene data show CDR1 as MNHNS and CDR2 as SASEGT. The CDR3 loop reads CASSDSRRSYNEQFF. The CDR3 bases are TGTGCCAGCAGTGACAGCCGTCGCTCCTACAATGAGCAGTTCTTC.

The rearrangement links TRBV5-1 to TRBJ2-1, with unresolved D. Germline V CDR1 and CDR2: SGHRS, YFSETQ. The CDR3 is 13 amino acids. V gave up 2 bases and J gave up 5 bases, with 8 bases separating them. CDR3: CASSFPRNNEQFF. The CDR3 region has the DNA TGCGCCAGCAGCTTCCCCAGGAACAATGAGCAGTTCTTC.

This clonotype was observed many times. The J gene is TRBJ2-5, the V gene TRBV5-1; possible D gene TRBD2, 6 bases. Germline loops: CDR1 SGHRS, CDR2 YFSETQ. The V end lost 5 bases, the J end lost 4 bases, and 15 bases lay between the germline ends. CDR3 length equals 14 residues. The CDR3 sequence: CASSAGSTRETQYF. DNA for the CDR3: TGCGCCAGCAGTGCGGGATCCACTCGAGAGACCCAGTACTTC.

This clonotype was counted between two and nine times. The rearrangement uses TRBV7-2 and TRBJ1-2; perhaps TRBD1 as D (6 bases). This CDR3 has 13 residues. From germline, CDR1 is SGHTA and CDR2 FQGNSA. V was pared by 4 bases and J by 5 bases, with 11 bases between. The CDR3 region is CASSSWTDYGYTF. In DNA, the CDR3 is TGTGCCAGCAGCTCGTGGACAGATTATGGCTACACCTTC.

Turning to this clonotype: The junction departs from germline at one end; a sequencing error may be responsible. The V and J genes are TRBV12-3 or TRBV12-4 and TRBJ1-2; D is possibly TRBD1 (5 bases). The CDR3 extends over 12 amino acids. The CDR3 loop reads CASSGGRPPDAF. The DNA of the CDR3 is TGTGCCAGCAGTGGGGGTCGACCCCCCGACGCCTTC.

This clonotype occurred a few times. This chain links TRBV6-6 with TRBJ2-7; no clear D. CDR1 and CDR2 (germline): MNHNY, SVGAGI (reference sequence). The CDR3 loop spans 14 amino acids. The V end lost 2 bases, the J end lost 2 bases, and 10 bases lay between the germline ends. The CDR3 here is CASSYVDTTYEQYF. CDR3 nucleotide sequence: TGTGCCAGCAGTTACGTAGACACCACCTACGAGCAGTACTTC.